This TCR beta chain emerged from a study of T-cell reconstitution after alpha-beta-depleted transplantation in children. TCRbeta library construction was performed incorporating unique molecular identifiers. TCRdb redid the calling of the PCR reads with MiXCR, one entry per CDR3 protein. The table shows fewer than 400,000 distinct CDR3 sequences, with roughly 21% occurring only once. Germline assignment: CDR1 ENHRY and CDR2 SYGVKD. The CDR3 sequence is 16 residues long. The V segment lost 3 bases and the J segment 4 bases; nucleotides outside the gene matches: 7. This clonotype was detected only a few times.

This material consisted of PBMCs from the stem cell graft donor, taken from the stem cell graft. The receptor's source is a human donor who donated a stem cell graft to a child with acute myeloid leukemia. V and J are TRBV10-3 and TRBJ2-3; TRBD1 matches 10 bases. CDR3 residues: CAISDLGQGEPDTQYF. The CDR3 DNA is TGTGCCATCAGTGACCTAGGACAGGGGGAACCAGATACGCAGTATTTT.